The source of this T cell receptor beta chain is a study of blood T cell repertoires in COVID-19. Overall study: From the United States, Italy and Spain came samples of acute and convalescent COVID-19. Sample material is recorded as cDNA or gDNA derived from T cells, B-cell-depleted T cells, or PBMCs.

The count of this clone is one. V was clipped by 5 bases and J by 5 bases, with 18 bases between them. The CDR3 runs 15 residues. The germline gives CDR1 PRHDT, CDR2 FYEKMQ (reference sequence). Authors' data handling: Nucleated cell number was recorded as an estimate derived from reference gene primer amplification. Assay used: immunoSEQ multiplex PCR; TCRdb lists only in-frame clones, some missing. V and J calls and clone size are given by that table; D and trimming were obtained from the DNA. The data contain about 250,000 clones, 84% of them singletons. The V call is TRBV13, the J call TRBJ1-1; D unclear. Sequencing used peripheral blood. This TCR was sampled from a man between 45 and 60 years old with active or convalescent COVID-19. The DNA for the CDR3 is TGTGCCAGCAGCACTGATCAACGAACGAGGACTGAAGCTTTCTTT. Translation: CASSTDQRTRTEAFF.